Listed below are T cell receptor beta chains from one sample, sequenced in a study of identifying expanded T cells in peripheral blood. TCRdb's table, derived via immunoSEQ multiplex PCR, lists solely in-frame clones and lacks some. Of roughly 100,000 clones listed, 70% to 90% were seen once; the top ten hold 14%. Sequencing was done on a sample of blood. Source of these receptors: a person between 18 and 75 years old in good health. Both conserved end residues are part of each CDR3. A D gene is named only where the DNA matches it firmly. The size field is filled for only some rows; it gives once, few, many or a size class.

abundance	d_gene	v_gene	j_gene	len	CDR3nt	CDR3aa
few	-	TRBV7-9	TRBJ1-1	11	TGTGCCAGCACCACTTGGACTGAAGCTTTCTTT	CASTTWTEAFF
-	-	TRBV29-1	TRBJ1-2	13	TGCAGCGTTGATACGGGATCCAGCTATGGCTACACCTTC	CSVDTGSSYGYTF
-	-	TRBV18	TRBJ2-2	17	TGTGCCAGCTCACCCTCGACAGGTCAAGAGGGCACCGGGGAGCTGTTTTTT	CASSPSTGQEGTGELFF
-	TRBD1	TRBV27	TRBJ1-2	16	TGTGCCAGCAGTTTAAAACAACAGGGGGCTAACTATGGCTACACCTTC	CASSLKQQGANYGYTF
-	TRBD1	TRBV25-1	TRBJ2-7	13	TGTGCCAGCCTTTCGGACAGGGACTACGAGCAGTACTTC	CASLSDRDYEQYF
-	-	TRBV4-3	TRBJ1-3	13	TGCGCCAGCAGCCAAGAGAGAGGTGACACCATATATTTT	CASSQERGDTIYF
-	TRBD1	TRBV28	TRBJ2-5	14	TGTGCCAGCAGTTCCCGGGACAGGGGAGAGACCCAGTACTTC	CASSSRDRGETQYF
-	TRBD1	TRBV28	TRBJ2-7	16	TGTGCCAGCAGAGGGGACAGGGGCCCTCTTGGTTACGAGCAGTACTTC	CASRGDRGPLGYEQYF
-	-	TRBV27	TRBJ2-7	13	TGTGCCAGCAGTTTAACATCAACCTACGAGCAGTACTTC	CASSLTSTYEQYF
-	TRBD1	TRBV5-1	TRBJ1-1	16	TGCGCCAGCAGCCCGGGACAGGGAGGGCTGAACACTGAAGCTTTCTTT	CASSPGQGGLNTEAFF
-	TRBD1	TRBV4-1	TRBJ1-3	14	TGCGCCAGCAGCCATCCGGGACAGGGAGAAGCCATATATTTT	CASSHPGQGEAIYF
-	-	TRBV14	TRBJ2-5	16	TGTGCCAGCAGCCAACTAGGTGGGGAATACCAAGAGACCCAGTACTTC	CASSQLGGEYQETQYF
-	TRBD1	TRBV7-2	TRBJ1-2	14	TGTGCCAGCAGCCGCTTAGTGACAGGGCATGGCTACACCTTC	CASSRLVTGHGYTF
-	-	TRBV5-1	TRBJ1-1	15	TGCGCCAGCAGCTTGGGGGCGGGGATGAACACTGAAGCTTTCTTT	CASSLGAGMNTEAFF
-	TRBD2	TRBV2	TRBJ2-3	18	TGTGCCAGCAGTGACCCGGGACTAGCGGGAGGTAGCGCAGATACGCAGTATTTT	CASSDPGLAGGSADTQYF
-	-	TRBV7-9	TRBJ2-7	12	TGTGCCAGCAGCTTCGAAGGGGCGGAGCAGTACTTC	CASSFEGAEQYF
-	-	TRBV7-9	TRBJ2-5	16	TGTGCCAGCAGCTTAGCGCTGGGCCGAAATCAAGAGACCCAGTACTTC	CASSLALGRNQETQYF
-	-	TRBV19	TRBJ1-1	14	TGTGCCAGTAGTATAGAGAAATTGAACACTGAAGCTTTCTTT	CASSIEKLNTEAFF
-	TRBD2	TRBV4-3	TRBJ2-3	18	TGCGCCAGCAGCCAAGGGAGTCTAGCGGGGGGGTTCACAGATACGCAGTATTTT	CASSQGSLAGGFTDTQYF
few	-	TRBV4-1	TRBJ2-7	14	TGCGCCAGCAGCCAGGTCACAGGGAACTACGAGCAGTACTTC	CASSQVTGNYEQYF
-	-	TRBV10-3	TRBJ2-7	14	TGTGCCATCAGTGAGTCGAACCCTCTAGACGAGCAGTACTTC	CAISESNPLDEQYF
-	TRBD2	TRBV7-3	TRBJ2-2	19	TGTGCCAGCAGCTTAACCAATCGACTAGCGGGAGTGAACACCGGGGAGCTGTTTTTT	CASSLTNRLAGVNTGELFF
-	-	TRBV4-3	TRBJ2-5	17	TGCGCCAGCAGCCAAGATTGGGGCGGTTTGACTCAAGAGACCCAGTACTTC	CASSQDWGGLTQETQYF
once	-	TRBV6-5	TRBJ2-7	15	TGTGCCAGCAGGGAAACCGGGACACTGGCCTACGAGCAGTACTTC	CASRETGTLAYEQYF
few	-	TRBV18	TRBJ2-7	16	TGTGCCAGCTCACCACCGGGCAGTGAGGTCCGTTACGAGCAGTACTTC	CASSPPGSEVRYEQYF
-	TRBD2	TRBV7-2	TRBJ2-1	16	TGTGCCAGCAGCGTAGAGCGGGGGGCATCCTACAATGAGCAGTTCTTC	CASSVERGASYNEQFF
-	-	TRBV6-5	TRBJ1-4	13	TGTGCCAGCAGTTACTCGGGTGGGGGAAAACTGTTTTTT	CASSYSGGGKLFF
-	TRBD1	TRBV19	TRBJ2-7	17	TGTGCCAGTAGTATTAGCCCGGACAGGGAGGTGTCCTACGAGCAGTACTTC	CASSISPDREVSYEQYF
-	-	TRBV5-1	TRBJ2-1	11	TGCGCCAGCAGCTTAGACACATTGCAGTTCTTC	CASSLDTLQFF
-	-	TRBV19	TRBJ1-1	14	TGTGCCAGTAGTAAGGCATCAGTGAACACTGAAGCTTTCTTT	CASSKASVNTEAFF
-	-	TRBV5-1	TRBJ2-2	16	TGCGCCAGCAGCTCGACGACAGCACGTCCTGCTGGGGAGCTGTTTTTT	CASSSTTARPAGELFF
-	-	TRBV28	TRBJ2-7	13	TGTGCCAGCAGTCCGGGACCCTTCTACGAGCAGTACTTC	CASSPGPFYEQYF
-	TRBD2	TRBV7-3	TRBJ2-1	16	TGTGCCAGCAGCTTATCGGGACTAGCGGTATTGAATGAGCAGTTCTTC	CASSLSGLAVLNEQFF
-	TRBD1	TRBV7-2	TRBJ1-5	15	TGTGCCAGCAGCTGGGGACAGGGGGGCAATCAGCCCCAGCATTTT	CASSWGQGGNQPQHF
-	-	TRBV19	TRBJ2-3	15	TGTGCCAGTAGTACCCGCTGGGCTAGCACAGATACGCAGTATTTT	CASSTRWASTDTQYF
-	TRBD2	TRBV14	TRBJ2-1	14	TGTGCCAGCAGCCGAGGACTAGCGGCCGATGAGCAGTTCTTC	CASSRGLAADEQFF
-	-	TRBV11-2	TRBJ1-4	16	TGTGCCAGCAGCTTAAACTCCCGTCCAACTAATGAAAAACTGTTTTTT	CASSLNSRPTNEKLFF
-	-	TRBV6-5	TRBJ1-5	13	TGTGCCAGCAGTTACCAAAAATATCAGCCCCAGCATTTT	CASSYQKYQPQHF
-	-	TRBV5-1	TRBJ1-3	14	TGCGCCAGCAGCTCCGGGCTCTCTGGAAACACCATATATTTT	CASSSGLSGNTIYF
-	-	TRBV25-1	TRBJ1-2	11	TGTGCCAGCAGTGATCGGTATGGCTACACCTTC	CASSDRYGYTF
-	-	TRBV7-9	TRBJ2-1	16	TGTGCCAGCAGCTTAGCGGGGCTATCCACCTACAATGAGCAGTTCTTC	CASSLAGLSTYNEQFF
-	-	TRBV12-5	TRBJ2-2	15	TGTGCTAGTGGTTTCGGGCAGGTGGGGACCGGGGAGCTGTTTTTT	CASGFGQVGTGELFF
-	TRBD1	TRBV5-1	TRBJ1-2	15	TGCGCCAGCAGCAGGACAGGGGAAGATAACTATGGCTACACCTTC	CASSRTGEDNYGYTF
once	TRBD1	TRBV29-1	TRBJ1-1	12	TGCAGCGCATGGGACAGGGGGACTGAAGCTTTCTTT	CSAWDRGTEAFF
-	TRBD1	TRBV5-6	TRBJ2-1	14	TGTGCCAGCAGCTCCCGGACAGGGTTCGATGAGCAGTTCTTC	CASSSRTGFDEQFF